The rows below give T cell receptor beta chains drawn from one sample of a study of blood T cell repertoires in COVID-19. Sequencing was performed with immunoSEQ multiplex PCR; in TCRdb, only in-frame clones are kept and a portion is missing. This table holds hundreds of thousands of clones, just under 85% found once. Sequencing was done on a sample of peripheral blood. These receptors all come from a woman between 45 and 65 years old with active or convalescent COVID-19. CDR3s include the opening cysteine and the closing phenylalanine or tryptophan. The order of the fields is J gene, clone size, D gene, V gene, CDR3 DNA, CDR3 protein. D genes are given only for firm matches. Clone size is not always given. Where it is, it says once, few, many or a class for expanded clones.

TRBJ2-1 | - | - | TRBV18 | TGTGCCAGCTCGCCTCCGGGACTGAGAGACAATGAGCAGTTCTTC | CASSPPGLRDNEQFF
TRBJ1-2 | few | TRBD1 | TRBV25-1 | TGTGCCAGCAGTGAAGGCAGGGGGCTCGGCTACACCTTC | CASSEGRGLGYTF
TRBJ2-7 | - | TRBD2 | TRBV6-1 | TGTGCCAGCAGTGAATTGGGAGGGATTAGGCTACACGAGCAGTACTTC | CASSELGGIRLHEQYF
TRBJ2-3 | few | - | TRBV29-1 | TGCAGCGTTAGAGAGGGAAGCGCGTGGAGGTCAGATACGCAGTATTTT | CSVREGSAWRSDTQYF
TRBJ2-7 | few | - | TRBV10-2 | TGCGCCAGCAGAGAGGGTAGAGTCGAGCAGTACTTC | CASREGRVEQYF
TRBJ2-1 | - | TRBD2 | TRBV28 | TGTGCCAGCAGTTTGGCTAGCGGGGCCTACAATGAGCAGTTCTTC | CASSLASGAYNEQFF
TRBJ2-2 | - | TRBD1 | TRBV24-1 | TGTGCCACCAGTGATCCGGGACAGGGGGCAACCGGGGAGCTGTTTTTT | CATSDPGQGATGELFF
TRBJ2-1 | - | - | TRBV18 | TGTGCCAGCTCACCAAGAACAGGTGGAAACGGCGCGCGCCAGTTCTTC | CASSPRTGGNGARQFF
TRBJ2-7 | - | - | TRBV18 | TGTGCCAGCTCATCCAACTTACTTCGGGGATCCTACGAGCAGTACTTC | CASSSNLLRGSYEQYF
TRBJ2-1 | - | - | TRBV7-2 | TGTGCCAGCAGCCAGGGTCCCGGCCGGGAGCAGTTCTTC | CASSQGPGREQFF
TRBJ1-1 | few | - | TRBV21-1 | TGTGCCAGCAGCAAAGAGGTGGTGCAGCGTATGAACACTGAAGCTTTCTTT | CASSKEVVQRMNTEAFF
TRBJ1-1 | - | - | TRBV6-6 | TGTGCCAGCAGTTACTCGGGGGGGGTTTTGGACACTGAAGCTTTCTTT | CASSYSGGVLDTEAFF
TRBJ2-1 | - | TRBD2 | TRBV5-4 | TGTGCCAGCAGCCCCCGGGACTATACAATGGGGCAGTTCTTC | CASSPRDYTMGQFF
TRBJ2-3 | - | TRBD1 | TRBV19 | TGTGCCAGTAGTTACCGACAGGGGAGCACAGATACGCAGTATTTT | CASSYRQGSTDTQYF
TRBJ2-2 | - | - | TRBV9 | TGTGCCAGCAGCCAAGTCTCCGCGGACGGGGAGCTGTTTTTT | CASSQVSADGELFF
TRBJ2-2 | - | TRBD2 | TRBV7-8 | TGTGCCAGCAGCCTGACTAGCGGCTACACCGGGGAGCTGTTTTTT | CASSLTSGYTGELFF
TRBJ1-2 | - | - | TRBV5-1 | TGCGCCAGCAGCTTGCTTCAAGGGAGGTCCTATGGCTACACCTTC | CASSLLQGRSYGYTF